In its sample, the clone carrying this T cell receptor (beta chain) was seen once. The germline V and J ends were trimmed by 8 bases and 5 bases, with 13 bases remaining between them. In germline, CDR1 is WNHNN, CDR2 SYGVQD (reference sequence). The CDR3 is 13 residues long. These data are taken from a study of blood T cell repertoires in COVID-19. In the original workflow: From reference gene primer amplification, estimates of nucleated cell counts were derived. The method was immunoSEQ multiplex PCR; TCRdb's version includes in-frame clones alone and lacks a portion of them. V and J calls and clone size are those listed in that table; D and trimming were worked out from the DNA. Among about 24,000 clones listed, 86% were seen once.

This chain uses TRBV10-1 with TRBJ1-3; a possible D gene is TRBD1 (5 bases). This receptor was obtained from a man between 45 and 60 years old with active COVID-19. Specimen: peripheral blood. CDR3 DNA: TGCGCCAGCCATCCGGGGGAAAGAAACACCATATATTTT. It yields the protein CASHPGERNTIYF.